This T cell receptor beta chain came from a study of lymphopenia after photon versus proton radiotherapy (dated by TCRdb to between 2018 and 2020). Some background on the complete study: The immunological effects of photon versus proton radiation therapy were compared in patients with gastrointestinal tumors who developed high-grade lymphopenia. A cohort of some 20 patients with gastrointestinal tumors who received either photon or proton therapy and subsequently developed lymphopenia was included. The goal of the study was to characterize the differences between the two radiation modalities in how they affect the immune system. Study-wide conclusions, independent of this receptor: The survival association was assessed only in patients who died, and better survival with proton therapy was presented by the authors as a possibility rather than a demonstrated result. Among patients across the cohort who died, overall survival time showed an inverse correlation with a larger post-nadir drop in TCR diversity. Relative stability during treatment was observed in proton-treated patients, whereas loss of naive T cells and TCR diversity and gain of effector/memory populations were observed in photon-treated patients. After the lymphocyte count nadir, photon-treated repertoires showed oligoclonal expansion, especially of CD8+ Temra cells, which drove the drop in diversity.

Receptors were amplified or captured by the immunoSEQ multiplex PCR assay. T cell repertoires were profiled with deep sequencing of rearranged TCR beta loci together with multiparametric flow cytometry. TCRdb carries this immuneACCESS record with in-frame sequences only. Its versions omit some clonotypes, under half of them owing to an unresolved V gene in the studies checked, with the rest unexplained. This sample holds roughly 53,000 clones; around four fifths were observed only once. The ten biggest clones cover just under 30% of the sample. In the case of this clone: This clone's antigen is unknown. No quality values exist for individual bases; no much larger clone is one base distant.

The sequences come from peripheral blood, collected from a patient treated with photon-based radiotherapy. This sequence was found in a man aged 45-65 years with gastric cancer.

The sequenced DNA is TGTGCCAGCAGTGACTCGAACCTAGCGGGTACTTTGGGTGAGCAGTTCTTC. Translated, this gives CASSDSNLAGTLGEQFF. The chain couples TRBV6-4 to TRBJ2-1, with 8 junctional bases fitting TRBD2. Trimming accounts for 0 bases at V and 9 bases at J, while the number of junction bases matched to no gene is 13. The germline V gene provides CDR1 MRHNA and CDR2 SNTAGT. The CDR3 measures 17 amino acids from cysteine to phenylalanine. The kept DNA is CDR3 alone, 51 bases in frame from the first base.